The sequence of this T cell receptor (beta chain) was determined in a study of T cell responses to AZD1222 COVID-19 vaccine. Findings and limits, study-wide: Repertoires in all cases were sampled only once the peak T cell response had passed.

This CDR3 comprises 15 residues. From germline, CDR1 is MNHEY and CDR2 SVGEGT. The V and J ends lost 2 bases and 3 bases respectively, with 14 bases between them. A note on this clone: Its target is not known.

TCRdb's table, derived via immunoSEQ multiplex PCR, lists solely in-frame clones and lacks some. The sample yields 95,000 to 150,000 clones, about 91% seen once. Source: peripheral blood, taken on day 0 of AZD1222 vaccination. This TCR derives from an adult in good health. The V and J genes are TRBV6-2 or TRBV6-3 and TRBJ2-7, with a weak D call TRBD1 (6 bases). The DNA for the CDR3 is TGTGCCAGCAGTTACCGGCCAGGGGCCCTCTACGAGCAGTACTTC. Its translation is CASSYRPGALYEQYF.